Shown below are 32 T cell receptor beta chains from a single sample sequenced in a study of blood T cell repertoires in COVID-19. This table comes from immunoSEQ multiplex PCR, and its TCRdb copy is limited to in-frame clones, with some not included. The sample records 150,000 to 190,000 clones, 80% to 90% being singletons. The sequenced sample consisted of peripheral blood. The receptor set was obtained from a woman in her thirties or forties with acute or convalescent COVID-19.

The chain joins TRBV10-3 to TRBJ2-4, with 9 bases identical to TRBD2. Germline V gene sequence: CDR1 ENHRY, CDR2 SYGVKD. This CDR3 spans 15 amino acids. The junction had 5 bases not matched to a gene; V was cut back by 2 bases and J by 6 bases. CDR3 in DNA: TGTGCCATCAGTGAGCAAGCGGGAGGAGGAAACATTCAGTACTTC. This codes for CAISEQAGGGNIQYF.

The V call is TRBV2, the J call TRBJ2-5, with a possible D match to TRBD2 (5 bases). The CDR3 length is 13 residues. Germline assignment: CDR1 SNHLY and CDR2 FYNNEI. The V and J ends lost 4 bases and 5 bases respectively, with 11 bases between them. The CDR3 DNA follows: TGTGCCAGCAGTGTTCGGGAAGGGGAGACCCAGTACTTC. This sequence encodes CASSVREGETQYF. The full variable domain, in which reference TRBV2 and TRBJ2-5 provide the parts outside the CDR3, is EPEVTQTPSHQVTQMGQEVILRCVPISNHLYFYWYRQILGQKVEFLVSFYNNEISEKSEIFDDQFSVERPDGSNFTLKIRSTKLEDSAMYFCASSVREGETQYFGPGTRLLVL.

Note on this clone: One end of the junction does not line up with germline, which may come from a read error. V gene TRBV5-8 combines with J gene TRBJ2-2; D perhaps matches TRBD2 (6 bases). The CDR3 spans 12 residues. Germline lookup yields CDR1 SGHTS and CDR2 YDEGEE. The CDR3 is CVSSLDGGKLFF. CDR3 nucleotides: TGTGTCAGCAGCTTGGATGGCGGGAAGCTGTTTTTT.

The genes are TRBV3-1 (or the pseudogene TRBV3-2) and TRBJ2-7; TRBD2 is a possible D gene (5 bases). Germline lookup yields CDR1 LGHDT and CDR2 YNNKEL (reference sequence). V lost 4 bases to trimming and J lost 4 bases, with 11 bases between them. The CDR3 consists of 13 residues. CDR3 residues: CASSRMRGYEQYF. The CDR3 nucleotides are TGTGCCAGCAGCCGAATGCGCGGGTACGAGCAGTACTTC.

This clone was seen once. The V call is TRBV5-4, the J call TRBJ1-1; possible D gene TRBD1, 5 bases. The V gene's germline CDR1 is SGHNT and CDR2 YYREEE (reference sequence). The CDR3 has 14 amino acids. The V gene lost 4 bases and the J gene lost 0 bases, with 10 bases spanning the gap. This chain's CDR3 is CASSLQVLNTEAFF. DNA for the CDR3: TGTGCCAGCAGCCTACAGGTGCTGAACACTGAAGCTTTCTTT.

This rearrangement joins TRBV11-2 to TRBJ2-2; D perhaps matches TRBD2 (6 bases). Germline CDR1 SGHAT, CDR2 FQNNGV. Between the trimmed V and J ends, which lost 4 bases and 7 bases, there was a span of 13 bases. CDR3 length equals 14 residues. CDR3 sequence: CASSWSGVGGELFF. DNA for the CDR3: TGTGCCAGCAGCTGGTCGGGGGTAGGCGGGGAGCTGTTTTTT.

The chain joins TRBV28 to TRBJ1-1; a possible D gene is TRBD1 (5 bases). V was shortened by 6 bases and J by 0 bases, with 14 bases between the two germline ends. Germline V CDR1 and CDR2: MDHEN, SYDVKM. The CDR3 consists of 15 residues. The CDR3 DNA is TGTGCCAGCAGCCCCGACAGAGCCTTGAACACTGAAGCTTTCTTT. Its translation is CASSPDRALNTEAFF.

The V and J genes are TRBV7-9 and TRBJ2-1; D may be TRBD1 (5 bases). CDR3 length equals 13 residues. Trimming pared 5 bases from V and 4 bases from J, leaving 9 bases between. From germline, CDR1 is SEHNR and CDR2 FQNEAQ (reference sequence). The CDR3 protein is CASSQTEYNEQFF. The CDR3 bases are TGTGCCAGCAGCCAGACAGAGTACAATGAGCAGTTCTTC.

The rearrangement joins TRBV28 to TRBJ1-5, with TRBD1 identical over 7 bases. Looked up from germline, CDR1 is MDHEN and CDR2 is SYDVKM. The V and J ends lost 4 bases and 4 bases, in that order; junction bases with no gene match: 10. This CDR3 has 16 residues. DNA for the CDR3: TGTGCCAGCAGTTCACCCGGGACAGCAGAGAATCAGCCCCAGCATTTT. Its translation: CASSSPGTAENQPQHF.

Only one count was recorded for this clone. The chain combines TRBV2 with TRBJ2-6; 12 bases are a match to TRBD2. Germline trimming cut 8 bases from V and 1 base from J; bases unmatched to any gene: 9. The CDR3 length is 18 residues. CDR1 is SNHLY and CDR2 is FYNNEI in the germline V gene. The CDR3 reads CASLTSGGVRSGANVLTF. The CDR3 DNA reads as TGTGCCAGCTTGACTAGCGGGGGTGTAAGGTCTGGGGCCAACGTCCTGACTTTC.

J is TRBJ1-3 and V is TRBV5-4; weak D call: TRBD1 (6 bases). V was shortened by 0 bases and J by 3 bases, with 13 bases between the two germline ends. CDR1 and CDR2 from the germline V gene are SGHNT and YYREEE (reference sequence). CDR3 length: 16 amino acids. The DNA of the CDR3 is TGTGCCAGCAGCTTGGCCGGCAGGGGCGGTGGAAACACCATATATTTT. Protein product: CASSLAGRGGGNTIYF.

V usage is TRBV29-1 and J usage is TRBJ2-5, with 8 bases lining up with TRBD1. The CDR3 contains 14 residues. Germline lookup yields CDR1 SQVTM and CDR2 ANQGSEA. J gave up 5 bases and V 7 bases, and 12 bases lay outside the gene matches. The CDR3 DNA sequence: TGCAGCGGATCTCGGCAGGGGGCCGGGGAGACCCAGTACTTC. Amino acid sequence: CSGSRQGAGETQYF.

CDR3 sequence: CASTTSRGNTIYF. DNA for the CDR3: TGTGCCAGCACGACCTCGAGGGGAAACACCATATATTTT. V usage is TRBV12-3 or TRBV12-4 and J usage is TRBJ1-3, with no clear D. The V end lost 7 bases, the J end lost 4 bases, and 11 bases lay between the germline ends. The CDR3 totals 13 residues.

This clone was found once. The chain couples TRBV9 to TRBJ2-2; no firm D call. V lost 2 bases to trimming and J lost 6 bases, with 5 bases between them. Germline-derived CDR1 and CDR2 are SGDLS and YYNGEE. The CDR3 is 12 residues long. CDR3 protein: CASSVRPGELFF. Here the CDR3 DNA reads TGTGCCAGCAGCGTCAGGCCCGGGGAGCTGTTTTTT.

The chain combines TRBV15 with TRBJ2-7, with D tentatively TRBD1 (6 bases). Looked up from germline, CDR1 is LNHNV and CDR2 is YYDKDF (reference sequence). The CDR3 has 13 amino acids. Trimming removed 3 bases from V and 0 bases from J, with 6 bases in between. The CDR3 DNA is TGTGCCACCAGCAGGGACAGCTCCTACGAGCAGTACTTC. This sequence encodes CATSRDSSYEQYF.

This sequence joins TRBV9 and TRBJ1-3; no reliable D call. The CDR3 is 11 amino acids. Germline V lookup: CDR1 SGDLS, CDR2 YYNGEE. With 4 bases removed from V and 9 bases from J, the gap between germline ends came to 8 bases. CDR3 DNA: TGTGCCAGCAGCACCAGCGGCACCATATATTTT. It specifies CASSTSGTIYF.

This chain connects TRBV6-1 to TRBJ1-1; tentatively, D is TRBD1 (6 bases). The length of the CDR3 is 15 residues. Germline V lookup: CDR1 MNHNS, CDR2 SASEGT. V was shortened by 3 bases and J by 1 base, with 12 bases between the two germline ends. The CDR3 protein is CASSDPTGGNTEAFF. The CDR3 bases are TGTGCCAGCAGTGACCCGACAGGCGGGAACACTGAAGCTTTCTTT.

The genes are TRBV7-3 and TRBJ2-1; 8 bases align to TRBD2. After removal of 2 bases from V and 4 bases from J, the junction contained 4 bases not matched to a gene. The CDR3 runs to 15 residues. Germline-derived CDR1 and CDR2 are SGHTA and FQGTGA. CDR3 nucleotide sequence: TGTGCCAGCAGCTTAGAGGGGACTAGGTACAATGAGCAGTTCTTC. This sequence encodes CASSLEGTRYNEQFF.

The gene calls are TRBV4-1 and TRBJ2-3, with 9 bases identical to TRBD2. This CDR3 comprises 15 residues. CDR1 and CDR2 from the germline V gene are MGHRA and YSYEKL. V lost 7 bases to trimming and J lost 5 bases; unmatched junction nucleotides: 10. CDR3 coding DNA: TGCGCCAGCACCGAAGGGTCAGCGGGGGGAGATACGCAGTATTTT. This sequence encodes CASTEGSAGGDTQYF.

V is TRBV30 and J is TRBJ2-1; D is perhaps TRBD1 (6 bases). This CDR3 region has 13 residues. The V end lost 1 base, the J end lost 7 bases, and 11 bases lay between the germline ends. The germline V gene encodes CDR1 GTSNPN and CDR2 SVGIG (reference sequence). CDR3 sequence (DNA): TGTGCCTGGAGTGCTGACAGGAGAAATGAGCAGTTCTTC. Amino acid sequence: CAWSADRRNEQFF.

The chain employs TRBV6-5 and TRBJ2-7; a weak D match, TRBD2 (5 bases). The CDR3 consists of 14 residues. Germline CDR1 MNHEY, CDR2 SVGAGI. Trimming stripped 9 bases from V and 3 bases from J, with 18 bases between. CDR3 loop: CASIPGNFDYEQYF. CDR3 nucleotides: TGTGCCAGTATACCGGGAAACTTTGACTACGAGCAGTACTTC.

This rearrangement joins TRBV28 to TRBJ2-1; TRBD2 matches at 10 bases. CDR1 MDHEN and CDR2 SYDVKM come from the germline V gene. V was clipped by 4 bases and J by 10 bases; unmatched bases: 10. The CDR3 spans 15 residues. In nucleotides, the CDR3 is TGTGCCAGCAGTTCCCCAGGACTAGCGGTAGAGGAGCAGTTCTTC. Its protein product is CASSSPGLAVEEQFF.

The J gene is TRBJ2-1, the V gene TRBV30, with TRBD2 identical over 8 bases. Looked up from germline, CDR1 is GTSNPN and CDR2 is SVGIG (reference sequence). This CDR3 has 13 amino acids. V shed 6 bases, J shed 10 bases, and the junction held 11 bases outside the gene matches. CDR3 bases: TGTGCCTGCACCGGGACTAGGTTAGGGGAGCAGTTCTTC. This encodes CACTGTRLGEQFF.

As DNA, the CDR3 is TGTGCCAGCAGCGTCTCCGGACTGAACTACGAGCAGTACTTC. Its translation is CASSVSGLNYEQYF. The chain recombines TRBV9 with TRBJ2-7; a possible D gene is TRBD2 (5 bases). V was pared by 2 bases and J by 3 bases, with 12 bases between. This CDR3 spans 14 amino acids. CDR1 and CDR2 (germline): SGDLS, YYNGEE.

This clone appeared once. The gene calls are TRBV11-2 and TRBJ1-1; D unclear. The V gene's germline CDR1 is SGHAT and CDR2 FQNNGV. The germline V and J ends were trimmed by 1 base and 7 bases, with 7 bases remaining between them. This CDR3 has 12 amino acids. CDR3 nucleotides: TGTGCCAGCAGCTTAGGTTCCCTTGAAGCTTTCTTT. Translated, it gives CASSLGSLEAFF.

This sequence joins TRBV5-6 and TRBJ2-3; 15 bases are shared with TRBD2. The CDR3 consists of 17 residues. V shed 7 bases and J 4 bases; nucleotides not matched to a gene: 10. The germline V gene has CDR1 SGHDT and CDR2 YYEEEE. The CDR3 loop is CASEIGLAGGPADTQYF. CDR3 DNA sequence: TGTGCCAGCGAAATAGGACTAGCGGGAGGGCCAGCAGATACGCAGTATTTT.

In nucleotides, the CDR3 is TGTGCCAGCAGTTACTCTTACGTAGACTACGAGCAGTACTTC. Encoded protein: CASSYSYVDYEQYF. This chain joins TRBV6-5 and TRBJ2-7; D is unresolved. Between the trimmed V and J ends, which lost 0 bases and 3 bases, there was a span of 9 bases. The CDR3 runs 14 residues. Germline-derived CDR1 and CDR2 are MNHEY and SVGAGI.

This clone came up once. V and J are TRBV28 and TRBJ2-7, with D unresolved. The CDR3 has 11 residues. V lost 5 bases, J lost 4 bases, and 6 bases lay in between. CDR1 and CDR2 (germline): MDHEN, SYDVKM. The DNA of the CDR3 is TGTGCCAGCAGTCATCAATACGAGCAGTACTTC. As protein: CASSHQYEQYF. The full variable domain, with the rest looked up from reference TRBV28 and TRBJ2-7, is DVKVTQSSRYLVKRTGEKVFLECVQDMDHENMFWYRQDPGLGLRLIYFSYDVKMKEKGDIPEGYSVSREKKERFSLILESASTNQTSMYLCASSHQYEQYFGPGTRLTVT.

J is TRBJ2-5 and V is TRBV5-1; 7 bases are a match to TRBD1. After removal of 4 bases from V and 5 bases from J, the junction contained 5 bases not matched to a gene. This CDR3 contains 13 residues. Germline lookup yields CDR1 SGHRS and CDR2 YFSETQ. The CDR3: CASSRTGEETQYF. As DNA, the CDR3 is TGCGCCAGCAGCCGGACAGGTGAGGAGACCCAGTACTTC.

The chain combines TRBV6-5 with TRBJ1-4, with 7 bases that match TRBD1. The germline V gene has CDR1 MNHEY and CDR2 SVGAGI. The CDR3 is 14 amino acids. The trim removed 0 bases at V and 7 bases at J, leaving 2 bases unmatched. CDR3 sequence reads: CASSYSGGTEKLFF. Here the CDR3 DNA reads TGTGCCAGCAGTTACTCAGGGGGCACTGAAAAACTGTTTTTT.

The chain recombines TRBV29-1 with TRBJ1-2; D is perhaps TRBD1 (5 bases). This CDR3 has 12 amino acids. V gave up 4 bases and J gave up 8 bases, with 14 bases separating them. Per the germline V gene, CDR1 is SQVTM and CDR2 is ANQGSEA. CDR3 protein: CSVVGGEGGYTF. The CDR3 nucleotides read TGCAGCGTTGTCGGGGGGGAAGGAGGCTACACCTTC.

The CDR3 nucleotides are TGTGCCAGCAGCGTACCCAACAATGAGCAGTTCTTC. It translates to CASSVPNNEQFF. The rearrangement joins TRBV9 to TRBJ2-1, with D unresolved. Germline V gene sequence: CDR1 SGDLS, CDR2 YYNGEE. Trimming shortened V by 1 base and J by 5 bases, and 4 bases separated the two germline ends. The CDR3 runs to 12 residues.